This TCR beta chain was observed in a study of blood T cell repertoires in COVID-19. Overall study context: Sites in the United States, Italy and Spain provided acute and convalescent COVID-19 samples.

Using immunoSEQ multiplex PCR, the repertoire was profiled, and TCRdb retains in-frame clones only, with some absent. Found here are 95,000 to 150,000 clones, 82% of them singletons; the top ten hold 3.5% to 5.5%. CDR3 size: 17 residues. V was pared by 1 base and J by 0 bases, with 13 bases between. Germline V lookup: CDR1 LGHNA, CDR2 YSLEER. The chain recombines TRBV4-3 with TRBJ1-3, with D maybe TRBD1 (5 bases). The sequence was obtained from a woman between 65 and 79 years old with acute or convalescent COVID-19. Sequences were obtained from peripheral blood. CDR3 coding DNA: TGCGCCAGCAGCCAAGTGGTAGGGGATGGCTCTGGAAACACCATATATTTT. It yields the protein CASSQVVGDGSGNTIYF.